Each of the 3 T cell receptor beta chains below was sequenced from the same sample in a study of breast tumors, draining lymph nodes, adjacent tissues. The lymph nodes were axillary draining lymph nodes from breast cancer patients. MiXCR, applied by TCRdb to the multiplex PCR reads, yields one record per CDR3 protein. The sample has nearly 200,000 distinct CDR3 sequences, around 29% seen once. The specimen was axillary lymph node tissue. The receptor source for this set is a female donor with breast cancer. Some clones in this sample may be carry-over from other donors' samples.

This clonotype was seen many times. The chain joins TRBV5-5 to TRBJ2-3, with D possibly being TRBD2 (5 bases). Germline loops: CDR1 SGHKS, CDR2 YYEKEE (reference sequence). The CDR3 loop spans 15 amino acids. Trimming shortened V by 0 bases and J by 5 bases, and 13 bases separated the two germline ends. Written as DNA, the CDR3 is TGTGCCAGCAGCTTGGGGCATGGAGGTAGAGATACGCAGTATTTT. Its translation is CASSLGHGGRDTQYF.

There are many counts of this clonotype. This chain uses TRBV5-1 with TRBJ2-3, with D possibly being TRBD1 or TRBD2 (5 bases each). The CDR3 is made up of 17 amino acids. Trimming took off 0 bases at V and 3 bases at J, with 17 bases between the two ends. The germline V gene encodes CDR1 SGHRS and CDR2 YFSETQ. CDR3 sequence reads: CASSLEPGPTRTDTQYF. The CDR3 DNA reads as TGCGCCAGCAGCTTGGAGCCGGGGCCTACGCGGACAGATACGCAGTATTTT.

This clonotype was detected only a few times. The chain joins TRBV28 to TRBJ2-2, with D perhaps being TRBD1 or TRBD2 (5 bases each). This CDR3 region has 15 residues. Deletions cut 8 bases from V and 2 bases from J, with 15 bases between. The germline gives CDR1 MDHEN, CDR2 SYDVKM. The CDR3 DNA sequence: TGTGCCAGCCGGCGCCGGGACCTAAACACCGGGGAGCTGTTTTTT. Translating gives CASRRRDLNTGELFF.